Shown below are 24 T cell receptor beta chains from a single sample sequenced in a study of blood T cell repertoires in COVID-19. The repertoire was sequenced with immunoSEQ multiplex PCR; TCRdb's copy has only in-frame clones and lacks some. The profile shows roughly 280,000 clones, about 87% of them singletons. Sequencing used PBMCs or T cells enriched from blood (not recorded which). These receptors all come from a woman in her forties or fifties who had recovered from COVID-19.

The CDR3 region is CASSLDYRATNEKLFF. The CDR3 nucleotides read TGTGCCAGCAGCTTAGATTACCGGGCAACTAATGAAAAACTGTTTTTT. This chain connects TRBV7-2 to TRBJ1-4; D ambiguous. The ends were cut back, 1 base at V and 0 bases at J, with 9 bases in the middle. The CDR3 is made up of 16 amino acids. The V gene's germline CDR1 is SGHTA and CDR2 FQGNSA.

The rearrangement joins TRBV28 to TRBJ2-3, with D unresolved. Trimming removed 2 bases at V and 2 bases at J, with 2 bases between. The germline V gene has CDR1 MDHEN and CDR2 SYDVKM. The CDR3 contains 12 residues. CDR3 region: CASSLLTDTQYF. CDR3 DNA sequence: TGTGCCAGCAGTTTACTCACAGATACGCAGTATTTT.

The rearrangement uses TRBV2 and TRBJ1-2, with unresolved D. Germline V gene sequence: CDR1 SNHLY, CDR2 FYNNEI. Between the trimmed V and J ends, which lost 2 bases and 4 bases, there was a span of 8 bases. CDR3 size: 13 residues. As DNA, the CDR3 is TGTGCCAGCAGTGAAACGGGGTTCTATGGCTACACCTTC. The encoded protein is CASSETGFYGYTF.

Written as DNA, the CDR3 is TGCGCCAGCAGCTTGGGGGACTACCCAGGGGCGGCAGATACGCAGTATTTT. It specifies CASSLGDYPGAADTQYF. V and J are TRBV5-1 and TRBJ2-3, with D perhaps TRBD2 (7 bases). Germline lookup yields CDR1 SGHRS and CDR2 YFSETQ. The length of the CDR3 is 17 residues. Deletions cut 0 bases from V and 4 bases from J, with 18 bases between.

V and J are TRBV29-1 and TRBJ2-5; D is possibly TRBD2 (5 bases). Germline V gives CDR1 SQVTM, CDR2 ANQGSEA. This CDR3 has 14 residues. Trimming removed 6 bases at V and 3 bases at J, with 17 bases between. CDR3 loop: CSVYRSGIEETQYF. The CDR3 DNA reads TGCAGCGTCTACCGGTCCGGGATTGAAGAGACCCAGTACTTC.

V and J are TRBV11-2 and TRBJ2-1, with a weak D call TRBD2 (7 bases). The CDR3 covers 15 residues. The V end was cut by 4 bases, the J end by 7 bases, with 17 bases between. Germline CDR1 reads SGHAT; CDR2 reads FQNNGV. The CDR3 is CASSYLAGAPNEQFF. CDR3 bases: TGTGCCAGCAGCTATCTGGCGGGGGCACCGAATGAGCAGTTCTTC.

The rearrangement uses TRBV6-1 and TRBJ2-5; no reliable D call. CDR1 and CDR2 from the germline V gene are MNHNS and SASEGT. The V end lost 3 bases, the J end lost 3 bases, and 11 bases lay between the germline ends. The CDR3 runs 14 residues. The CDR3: CASSDLLLKETQYF. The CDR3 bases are TGTGCCAGCAGTGATCTTCTACTAAAAGAGACCCAGTACTTC.

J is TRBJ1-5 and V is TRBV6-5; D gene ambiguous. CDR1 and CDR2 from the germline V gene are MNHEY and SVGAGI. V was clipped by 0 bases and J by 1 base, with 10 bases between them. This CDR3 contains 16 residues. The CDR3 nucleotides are TGTGCCAGCAGTTACTCACGGAGCACGAGCAATCAGCCCCAGCATTTT. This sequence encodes CASSYSRSTSNQPQHF.

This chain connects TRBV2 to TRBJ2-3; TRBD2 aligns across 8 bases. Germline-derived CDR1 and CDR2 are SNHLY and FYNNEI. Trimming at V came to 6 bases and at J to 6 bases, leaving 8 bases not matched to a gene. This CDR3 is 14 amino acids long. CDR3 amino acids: CASRTSGKTDTQYF. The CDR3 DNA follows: TGTGCCAGCAGAACTAGCGGAAAAACGGATACGCAGTATTTT.

Written as DNA, the CDR3 is TGTGCCAGCAGCTTGAGCGGGACTAGAGGTCATGAGCAGTTCTTC. Translated: CASSLSGTRGHEQFF. The chain employs TRBV5-6 and TRBJ2-1; 8 bases align to TRBD2. The CDR3 length is 15 residues. With 1 base clipped from V and 8 bases from J, the junction kept 8 bases outside the gene matches. CDR1 is SGHDT and CDR2 is YYEEEE in the germline V gene.

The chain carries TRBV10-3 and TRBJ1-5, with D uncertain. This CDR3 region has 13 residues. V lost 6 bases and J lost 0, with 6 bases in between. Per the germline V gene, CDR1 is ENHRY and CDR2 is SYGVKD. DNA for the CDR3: TGTGCCATCAGCCAGAATAGCAATCAGCCCCAGCATTTT. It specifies CAISQNSNQPQHF.

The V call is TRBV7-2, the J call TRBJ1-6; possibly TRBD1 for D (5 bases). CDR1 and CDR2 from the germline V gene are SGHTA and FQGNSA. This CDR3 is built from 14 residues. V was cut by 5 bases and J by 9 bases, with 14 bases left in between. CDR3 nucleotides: TGTGCCAGCAGCCCCGACAGATTGTTTTCACCCCTCCACTTT. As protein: CASSPDRLFSPLHF.

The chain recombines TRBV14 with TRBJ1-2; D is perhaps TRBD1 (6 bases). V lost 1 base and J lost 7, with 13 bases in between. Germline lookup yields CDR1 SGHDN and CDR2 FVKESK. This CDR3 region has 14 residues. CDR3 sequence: CASSQVQGRAGYTF. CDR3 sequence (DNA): TGTGCCAGCAGCCAAGTACAGGGCAGGGCTGGCTACACCTTC.

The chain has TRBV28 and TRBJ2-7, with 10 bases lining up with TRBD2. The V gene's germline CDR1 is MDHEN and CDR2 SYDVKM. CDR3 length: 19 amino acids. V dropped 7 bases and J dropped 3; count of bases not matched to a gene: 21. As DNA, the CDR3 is TGTGCCAGCAAAGCCCTAGCGGGAGAATCCATTTGTTGTCTCTACGAGCAGTACTTC. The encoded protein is CASKALAGESICCLYEQYF.

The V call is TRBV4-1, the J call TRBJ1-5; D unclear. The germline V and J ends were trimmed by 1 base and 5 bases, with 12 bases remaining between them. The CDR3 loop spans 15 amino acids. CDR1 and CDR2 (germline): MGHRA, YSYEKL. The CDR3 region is CASSQVQAGYQPQHF. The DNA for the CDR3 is TGCGCCAGCAGCCAAGTTCAGGCGGGTTATCAGCCCCAGCATTTT.

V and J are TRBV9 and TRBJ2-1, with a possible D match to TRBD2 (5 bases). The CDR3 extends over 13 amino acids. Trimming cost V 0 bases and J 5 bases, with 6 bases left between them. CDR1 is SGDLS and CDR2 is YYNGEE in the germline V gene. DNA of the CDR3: TGTGCCAGCAGCGTAGGGCGGGACAATGAGCAGTTCTTC. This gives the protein CASSVGRDNEQFF.

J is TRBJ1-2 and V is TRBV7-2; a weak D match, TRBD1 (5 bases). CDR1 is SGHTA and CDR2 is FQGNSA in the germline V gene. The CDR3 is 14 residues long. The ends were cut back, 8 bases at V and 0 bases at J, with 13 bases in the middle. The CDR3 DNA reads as TGTGCCAGCTCGGGGGGTTGGGCTAACTATGGCTACACCTTC. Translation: CASSGGWANYGYTF.

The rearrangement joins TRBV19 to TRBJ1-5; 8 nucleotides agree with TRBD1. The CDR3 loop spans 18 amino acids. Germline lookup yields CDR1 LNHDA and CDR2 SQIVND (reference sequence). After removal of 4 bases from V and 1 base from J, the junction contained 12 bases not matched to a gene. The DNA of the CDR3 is TGTGCCAGTAGTACACGGACAGGGCGAGTGGACAGCAATCAGCCCCAGCATTTT. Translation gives CASSTRTGRVDSNQPQHF.

This CDR3 reads CATSDRTRSQTGELFF. CDR3 DNA sequence: TGTGCCACCAGTGATCGGACTAGATCACAGACCGGGGAGCTGTTTTTT. The rearrangement links TRBV24-1 to TRBJ2-2, with 7 nucleotides matching TRBD2. J lost 5 bases, V lost 3 bases, and 8 bases had no gene match. In germline, CDR1 is KGHDR, CDR2 SFDVKD. CDR3 length equals 16 residues.

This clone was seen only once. CDR3 region: CATSNRWGDSNQPQHF. The CDR3 DNA is TGTGCCACCAGTAACCGATGGGGCGATAGCAATCAGCCCCAGCATTTT. The gene calls are TRBV15 and TRBJ1-5; TRBD1 might be the D (5 bases). Trimming removed 6 bases at V and 0 bases at J, with 15 bases between. The CDR3 covers 16 residues. The germline V gene encodes CDR1 LNHNV and CDR2 YYDKDF (reference sequence).

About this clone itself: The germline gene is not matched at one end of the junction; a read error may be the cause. The CDR3 reads CASSLGSLEDPQYF. CDR3 nucleotides: TGCGCCAGCAGCTTGGGGTCACTAGAAGATCCGCAGTATTTT. The rearrangement joins TRBV5-1 to TRBJ2-3, with D possibly being TRBD2 (5 bases). The CDR3 covers 14 residues. CDR1 is SGHRS, CDR2 YFSETQ, per germline.

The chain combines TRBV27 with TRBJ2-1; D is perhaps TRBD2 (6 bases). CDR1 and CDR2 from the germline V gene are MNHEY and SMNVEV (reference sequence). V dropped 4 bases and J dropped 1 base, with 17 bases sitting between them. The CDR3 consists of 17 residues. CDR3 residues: CASSSRGSRGSYNEQFF. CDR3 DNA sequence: TGTGCCAGCAGTTCGCGGGGCTCCCGGGGGTCCTACAATGAGCAGTTCTTC.

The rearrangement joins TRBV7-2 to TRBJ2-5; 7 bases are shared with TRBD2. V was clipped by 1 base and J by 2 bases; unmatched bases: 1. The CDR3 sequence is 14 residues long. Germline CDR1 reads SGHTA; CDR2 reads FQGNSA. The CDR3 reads CASSLGLAQETQYF. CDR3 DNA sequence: TGTGCCAGCAGCTTAGGACTAGCTCAAGAGACCCAGTACTTC. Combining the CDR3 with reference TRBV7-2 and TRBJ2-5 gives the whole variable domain GAGVSQSPSNKVTEKGKDVELRCDPISGHTALYWYRQSLGQGLEFLIYFQGNSAPDKSGLPSDRFSAERTGGSVSTLTIQRTQQEDSAVYLCASSLGLAQETQYFGPGTRLLVL.

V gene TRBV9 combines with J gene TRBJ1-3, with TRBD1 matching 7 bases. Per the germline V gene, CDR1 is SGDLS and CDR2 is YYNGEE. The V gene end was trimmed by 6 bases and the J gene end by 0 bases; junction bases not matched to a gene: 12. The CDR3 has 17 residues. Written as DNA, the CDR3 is TGTGCCAGCACCCCCGTGGGACAGATACTCTCTGGAAACACCATATATTTT. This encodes CASTPVGQILSGNTIYF.